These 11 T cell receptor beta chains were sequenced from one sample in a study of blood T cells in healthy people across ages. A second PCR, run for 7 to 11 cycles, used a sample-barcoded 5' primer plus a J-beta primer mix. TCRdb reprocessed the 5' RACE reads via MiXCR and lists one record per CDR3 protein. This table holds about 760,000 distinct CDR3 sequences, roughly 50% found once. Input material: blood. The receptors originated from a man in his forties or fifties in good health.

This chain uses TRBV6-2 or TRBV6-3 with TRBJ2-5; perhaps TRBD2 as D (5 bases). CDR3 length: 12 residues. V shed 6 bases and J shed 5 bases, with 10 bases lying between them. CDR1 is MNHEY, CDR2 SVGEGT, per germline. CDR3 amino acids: CASRYTRETQYF. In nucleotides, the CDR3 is TGTGCCAGCAGGTACACTAGGGAGACCCAGTACTTC.

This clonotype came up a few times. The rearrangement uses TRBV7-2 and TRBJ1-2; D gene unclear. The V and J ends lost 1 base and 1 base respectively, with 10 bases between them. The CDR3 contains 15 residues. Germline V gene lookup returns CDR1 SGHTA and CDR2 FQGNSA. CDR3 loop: CASSLGGRFNYGYTF. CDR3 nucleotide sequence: TGTGCCAGCAGCTTAGGAGGCAGATTTAACTATGGCTACACCTTC.

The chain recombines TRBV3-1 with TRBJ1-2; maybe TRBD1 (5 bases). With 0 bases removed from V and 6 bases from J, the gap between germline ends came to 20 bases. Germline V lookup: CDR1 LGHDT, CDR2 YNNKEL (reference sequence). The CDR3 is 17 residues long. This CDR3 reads CASSQDSRVGTSNGYTF. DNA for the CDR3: TGTGCCAGCAGCCAAGATTCAAGGGTTGGGACTTCGAATGGCTACACCTTC.

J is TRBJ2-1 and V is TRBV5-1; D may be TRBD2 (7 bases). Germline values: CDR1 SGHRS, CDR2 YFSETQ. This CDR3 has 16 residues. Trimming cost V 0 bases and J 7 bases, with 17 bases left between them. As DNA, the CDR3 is TGCGCCAGCAGCTTGGAAGACCGGGGGGCGGATAATGAGCAGTTCTTC. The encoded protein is CASSLEDRGADNEQFF.

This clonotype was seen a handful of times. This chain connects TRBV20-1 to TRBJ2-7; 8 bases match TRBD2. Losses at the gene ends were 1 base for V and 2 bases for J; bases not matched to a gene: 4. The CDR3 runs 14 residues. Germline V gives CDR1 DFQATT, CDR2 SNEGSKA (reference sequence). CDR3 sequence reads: CSARGPSGPYEQYF. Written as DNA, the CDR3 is TGCAGTGCTAGAGGGCCTAGCGGGCCCTACGAGCAGTACTTC.

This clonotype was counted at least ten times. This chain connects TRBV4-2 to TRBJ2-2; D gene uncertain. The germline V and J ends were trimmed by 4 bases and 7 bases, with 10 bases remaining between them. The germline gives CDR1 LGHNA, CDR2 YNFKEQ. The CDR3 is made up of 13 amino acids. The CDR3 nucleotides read TGTGCCAGCAGCCCAGAGTATGACGGGGAGCTGTTTTTT. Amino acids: CASSPEYDGELFF.

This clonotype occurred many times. The CDR3 is CSVEDGETQYF. DNA for the CDR3: TGCAGCGTTGAAGACGGAGAGACCCAGTACTTC. The chain uses TRBV29-1 and TRBJ2-5; D is undetermined. The CDR3 is 11 amino acids. In germline, CDR1 is SQVTM, CDR2 ANQGSEA. Deletions cut 0 bases from V and 4 bases from J, with 3 bases between.

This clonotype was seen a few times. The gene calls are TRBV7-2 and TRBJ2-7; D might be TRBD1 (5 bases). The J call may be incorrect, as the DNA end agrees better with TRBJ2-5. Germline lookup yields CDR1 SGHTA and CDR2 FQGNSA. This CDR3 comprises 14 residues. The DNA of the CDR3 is TGTGCCAGCAGCTCAGCAGGGCACCAAGAGACCCAGTACTTC. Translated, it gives CASSSAGHQETQYF.

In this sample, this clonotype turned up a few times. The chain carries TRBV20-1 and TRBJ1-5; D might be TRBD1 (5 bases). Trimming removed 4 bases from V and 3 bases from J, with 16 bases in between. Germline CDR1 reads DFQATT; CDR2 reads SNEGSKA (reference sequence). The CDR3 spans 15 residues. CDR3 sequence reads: CSAKIRRGSNQPQHF. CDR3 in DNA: TGCAGTGCTAAAATACGGAGGGGCTCCAATCAGCCCCAGCATTTT.

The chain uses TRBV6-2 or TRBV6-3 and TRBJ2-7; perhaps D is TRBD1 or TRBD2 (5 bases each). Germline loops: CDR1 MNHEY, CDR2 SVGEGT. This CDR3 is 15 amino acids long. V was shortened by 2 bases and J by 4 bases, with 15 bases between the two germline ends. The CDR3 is CASSYRWGPLYEQYF. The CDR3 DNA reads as TGTGCCAGCAGTTACCGATGGGGACCCCTATACGAGCAGTACTTC.

CDR3 sequence: CSARDWRSDTQYF. The CDR3 bases are TGCAGTGCTAGAGATTGGAGATCCGATACGCAGTATTTT. The chain joins TRBV20-1 to TRBJ2-3; D ambiguous. The germline CDR1 and CDR2 sequences are DFQATT and SNEGSKA (reference sequence). CDR3 size: 13 residues. Trimming removed 0 bases at V and 6 bases at J, with 10 bases between.